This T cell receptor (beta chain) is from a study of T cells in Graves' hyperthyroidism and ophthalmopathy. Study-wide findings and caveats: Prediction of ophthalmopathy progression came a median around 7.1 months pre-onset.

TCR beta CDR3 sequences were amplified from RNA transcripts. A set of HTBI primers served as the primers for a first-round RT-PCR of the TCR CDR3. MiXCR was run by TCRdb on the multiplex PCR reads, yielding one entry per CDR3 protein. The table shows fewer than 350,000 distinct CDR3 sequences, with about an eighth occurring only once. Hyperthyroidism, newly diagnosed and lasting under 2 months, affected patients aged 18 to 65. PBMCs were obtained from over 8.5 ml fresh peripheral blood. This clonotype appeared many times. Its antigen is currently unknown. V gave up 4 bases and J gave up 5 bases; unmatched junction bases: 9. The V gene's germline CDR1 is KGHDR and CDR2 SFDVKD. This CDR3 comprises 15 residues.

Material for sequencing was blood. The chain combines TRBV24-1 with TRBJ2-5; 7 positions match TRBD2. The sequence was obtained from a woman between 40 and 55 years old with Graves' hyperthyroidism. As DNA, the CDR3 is TGTGCCACCAGTGACGGGGGAGCGGGAAAGGAGACCCAGTACTTC. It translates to CATSDGGAGKETQYF.